This TCR beta chain appears in the sequencing data of a study of CD8 T cells in ankylosing spondylitis. Broader study findings: From matched ankylosing spondylitis synovial fluid, disease-linked clones were reportedly recovered at significantly enriched levels. Several highly homologous variants formed a TCR beta motif that appeared characteristic of ankylosing spondylitis blood.

V was cut by 3 bases and J by 2 bases, with 9 bases left in between. CDR1 MGHDK and CDR2 SYGVNS come from the germline V gene. CDR3 size: 14 residues. A word on this clonotype: The antigen is undetermined.

In making TCR beta libraries, quantitative 5'-RACE with molecular barcodes was used. TCRdb processed the 5' RACE reads anew with MiXCR; each CDR3 protein has one entry. Of roughly 470,000 distinct CDR3 sequences listed, roughly a quarter are singletons. The TCR originated in a male donor with ankylosing spondylitis. V and J are TRBV25-1 and TRBJ2-3; tentatively, D is TRBD2 (6 bases). The sample was blood, either unsorted or a sorted T cell fraction (not recorded which). CDR3 loop: CASSDRRVTDTQYF. The CDR3 nucleotides read TGTGCCAGCAGTGATCGGAGGGTCACAGATACGCAGTATTTT. The variable domain in full, completed from reference TRBV25-1 and TRBJ2-3, reads EADIYQTPRYLVIGTGKKITLECSQTMGHDKMYWYQQDPGMELHLIHYSYGVNSTEKGDLSSESTVSRIRTEHFPLTLESARPSHTSQYLCASSDRRVTDTQYFGPGTRLTVL.